This entry lists 15 T cell receptor beta chains sequenced from one sample in a study of CD8+CD57+ T cells in acquired aplastic anemia. Genomic DNA templated the TCR beta VDJ and CDR3 profiling. MiXCR, run by TCRdb on the reads, gives a single entry per CDR3 protein. The sample lists approximately 200,000 distinct CDR3 sequences, less than 65% occurring once. Sequenced: sorted CD4+, CD8+, or CD8+CD57+ T cells (not recorded which) from PBMCs. These receptors all come from a human donor in good health, serving as a control.

V is TRBV19 and J is TRBJ2-1; D ambiguous. CDR1 is LNHDA, CDR2 SQIVND, per germline (reference sequence). There are 13 residues in the CDR3. The V and J ends lost 5 bases and 9 bases respectively, with 14 bases between them. The CDR3 reads CASSPSWDGEQFF. In nucleotides, the CDR3 is TGTGCCAGTAGTCCTTCATGGGATGGTGAGCAGTTCTTC.

Points on this clonotype: Here the CDR3 omits its conserved ending phenylalanine or tryptophan, so a read error is the likely source. The J gene is TRBJ1-1, the V gene TRBV9, with D possibly being TRBD1 (5 bases). V dropped 4 bases and J dropped 4 bases, with 14 bases sitting between them. CDR3 length: 14 residues. Germline V gene lookup returns CDR1 SGDLS and CDR2 YYNGEE. CDR3 in amino acids: CASSSHGGGTEAFL. CDR3 bases: TGTGCCAGCAGCTCCCACGGGGGAGGCACTGAAGCTTTCCTT.

V gene TRBV4-3 combines with J gene TRBJ1-4, with 7 bases lining up with TRBD1. Trimming removed 4 bases from V and 8 bases from J; junction bases left unmatched: 13. CDR3 size: 16 residues. Germline-derived CDR1 and CDR2 are LGHNA and YSLEER. The CDR3 DNA reads as TGCGCCAGCAGCCTTCACCGACAGGGCGTGAGAGAAAAACTGTTTTTT. This translates into CASSLHRQGVREKLFF.

The chain has TRBV11-2 and TRBJ1-5, with 12 positions matching TRBD1. Germline CDR1 and CDR2: SGHAT and FQNNGV. This CDR3 has 17 amino acids. V trimming: 5 bases; J trimming: 1 base; junction bases outside the gene matches: 6. This CDR3 is CASSPGQGARSNQPQHF. As DNA, the CDR3 is TGTGCCAGCAGCCCGGGACAGGGGGCTCGGAGCAATCAGCCCCAGCATTTT. Full variable domain (rest looked up from reference TRBV11-2 and TRBJ1-5): EAGVAQSPRYKIIEKRQSVAFWCNPISGHATLYWYQQILGQGPKLLIQFQNNGVVDDSQLPKDRFSAERLKGVDSTLKIQPAKLEDSAVYLCASSPGQGARSNQPQHFGDGTRLSIL.

This clonotype turned up a few times. This rearrangement joins TRBV7-2 to TRBJ2-1, with 8 positions matching TRBD2. The CDR3 runs 15 residues. V was clipped by 4 bases and J by 7 bases; unmatched bases: 9. Germline CDR1 and CDR2: SGHTA and FQGNSA. The CDR3: CASSSPSGGRNEQFF. As DNA, the CDR3 is TGTGCCAGCAGCTCACCAAGCGGGGGAAGGAATGAGCAGTTCTTC.

About this clonotype: Its ends do not fully match the called genes, so a read error is possible. The chain recombines TRBV7-2 with TRBJ2-3, with a possible D match to TRBD2 (6 bases). The germline V gene has CDR1 SGHTA and CDR2 FQGNSA. This CDR3 spans 14 amino acids. The CDR3: CASSSGLYADTQYF. The CDR3 DNA reads as TGTGCCAGCAGCTCGGGACTTTACGCAGATACGCAATATTTT.

J is TRBJ1-2 and V is TRBV10-2; no definite D call. There are 13 residues in the CDR3. Trimming took off 7 bases at V and 2 bases at J, with 11 bases between the two ends. Germline V lookup: CDR1 WSHSY, CDR2 SAAADI. CDR3 in amino acids: CASNDTPNYGYTF. For the CDR3, the DNA is TGCGCCAGCAACGATACCCCAAACTATGGCTACACCTTC.

This clonotype was found many times. The chain joins TRBV7-2 to TRBJ2-5; D unresolved. Trimming removed 7 bases at V and 5 bases at J, with 14 bases between. Germline CDR1 is SGHTA and CDR2 is FQGNSA. The CDR3 contains 13 residues. CDR3 sequence reads: CASTIRTRETQYF. CDR3 nucleotide sequence: TGTGCCAGCACCATCCGGACGAGGGAGACCCAGTACTTC.

V gene TRBV7-2 combines with J gene TRBJ2-7, with TRBD1 matching 12 bases. After removal of 5 bases from V and 2 bases from J, the junction contained 4 bases not matched to a gene. CDR1 and CDR2 from the germline V gene are SGHTA and FQGNSA. The CDR3 is 15 amino acids. CDR3 residues: CASSRDRGLTYEQYF. In nucleotides, the CDR3 is TGTGCCAGCAGCCGGGACAGGGGGCTCACCTACGAGCAGTACTTC.

The chain carries TRBV10-2 and TRBJ2-7; 12 positions match TRBD1. Germline loops: CDR1 WSHSY, CDR2 SAAADI. Trimming took 7 bases from V and 5 from J; bases not matched to a gene: 9. The CDR3 has 15 amino acids. The CDR3 coding sequence is TGCGCCAGCAACGCCGGGACAGGGGGCCGGAACGAGCAGTACTTC. The encoded protein is CASNAGTGGRNEQYF.

This clonotype occurred many times. The CDR3 DNA reads as TGTGCCTGGAGTGACCAGGGGACCACTGAAGCTTTCTTT. Protein product: CAWSDQGTTEAFF. The chain is built from TRBV30 and TRBJ1-1, with a possible D match to TRBD1 (6 bases). V gave up 1 base and J gave up 4 bases, with 10 bases separating them. The CDR3 spans 13 residues. Germline CDR1 reads GTSNPN; CDR2 reads SVGIG (reference sequence).

This clonotype was recorded at least ten times. The chain employs TRBV5-1 and TRBJ1-3; D remains unclear. The V gene's germline CDR1 is SGHRS and CDR2 YFSETQ. With 0 bases removed from V and 0 bases from J, the gap between germline ends came to 10 bases. The CDR3 runs 16 residues. CDR3 DNA sequence: TGCGCCAGCAGCTTGGGGGGTCTGAGCTCTGGAAACACCATATATTTT. It encodes CASSLGGLSSGNTIYF. The variable domain in full, completed from reference TRBV5-1 and TRBJ1-3, reads KAGVTQTPRYLIKTRGQQVTLSCSPISGHRSVSWYQQTPGQGLQFLFEYFSETQRNKGNFPGRFSGRQFSNSRSEMNVSTLELGDSALYLCASSLGGLSSGNTIYFGEGSWLTVV.

The V and J genes are TRBV3-1 and TRBJ1-5; unclear D gene. The CDR3 consists of 16 residues. The germline V and J ends were trimmed by 0 bases and 2 bases, with 11 bases remaining between them. The germline CDR1 and CDR2 sequences are LGHDT and YNNKEL (reference sequence). This CDR3 reads CASSQDRGDGNQPQHF. CDR3 coding DNA: TGTGCCAGCAGCCAAGATCGTGGAGATGGCAATCAGCCCCAGCATTTT.

In this sample, this clonotype turned up many times. The CDR3 protein is CASSPNGYGYTF. The CDR3 nucleotides read TGTGCCAGCAGTCCTAACGGGTATGGCTACACCTTC. The V gene is TRBV27, the J gene TRBJ1-2; D unclear. The V gene's germline CDR1 is MNHEY and CDR2 SMNVEV (reference sequence). The CDR3 has 12 amino acids. V lost 5 bases, J lost 5 bases, and 9 bases lay in between.

The rearrangement links TRBV6-1 to TRBJ2-7, with 10 bases matching TRBD1. Germline V CDR1 and CDR2: MNHNS, SASEGT. V lost 6 bases, J lost 3 bases, and 2 bases stayed unmatched. The CDR3 covers 13 residues. CDR3 sequence (DNA): TGTGCCAGCAGGGACAGGGGGAGCTACGAGCAGTACTTC. Protein: CASRDRGSYEQYF.